This is a list of T cell receptor beta chains from one sample in a study of breast tumors, draining lymph nodes, adjacent tissues. One entry per CDR3 protein, called by TCRdb with MiXCR from the multiplex PCR reads. The repertoire consists of over 100,000 distinct CDR3 sequences, with around 24% occurring once and the leading ten covering just over 2.5%. Specimen: axillary lymph node tissue. These receptors were obtained from a female donor with breast cancer. Some clones in this sample may be carry-over from other donors' samples. Each CDR3 is given with its conserved first and last residue. A D gene is named only where the DNA matches it firmly. Where a row states a size, it is once, few, many or the class of an expanded clone; other rows omit it.

V	D	length	size	J	CDR3	DNA
TRBV20-1	TRBD2	14	-	TRBJ2-3	CSALLAGVSDTQYF	TGCAGTGCCCTCCTAGCGGGAGTATCAGATACGCAGTATTTT
TRBV9	TRBD1	16	many	TRBJ2-2	CASSAHRQGWIGELFF	TGTGCCAGCAGCGCCCACCGACAGGGTTGGATCGGGGAGCTGTTTTTT
TRBV7-2	-	15	many	TRBJ2-1	CASSTAGTPGNEQFF	TGTGCCAGCAGCACCGCAGGGACCCCGGGCAATGAGCAGTTCTTC
TRBV6-6	-	12	many	TRBJ2-7	CASSSLRYEQYF	TGTGCCAGCAGTTCCCTGAGATACGAGCAGTACTTC
TRBV19	-	14	many	TRBJ2-3	CASSMDKSTDTQYF	TGTGCCAGTAGTATGGACAAAAGCACAGATACGCAGTATTTT
TRBV6-6	TRBD2	16	many	TRBJ2-7	CASSYYPGTSRYEQYF	TGTGCCAGCAGTTACTACCCCGGGACTAGCCGTTACGAGCAGTACTTC
TRBV5-1	-	14	many	TRBJ2-3	CASSLSENTDTQYF	TGCGCCAGCAGCTTGTCGGAGAACACAGATACGCAGTATTTT
TRBV7-9	-	13	many	TRBJ2-1	CASSLNKGGEQFF	TGTGCCAGCAGCTTAAATAAGGGGGGTGAGCAGTTCTTC
TRBV6-2/TRBV6-3	-	13	many	TRBJ2-7	CASTKRVSYEQYF	TGTGCCAGCACCAAGAGGGTTTCCTACGAGCAGTACTTC
TRBV2	-	12	many	TRBJ2-7	CASSSDSYEQYF	TGTGCCAGCAGTTCGGACAGCTACGAGCAGTACTTC
TRBV18	-	18	-	TRBJ2-5	CASSPPYSRSRDSETQYF	TGTGCCAGCTCACCACCGTACTCAAGGTCGAGGGATTCAGAGACCCAGTACTTC
TRBV28	-	14	few	TRBJ2-3	CASSPAPGADTQYF	TGTGCCAGCAGCCCTGCCCCTGGGGCAGATACGCAGTATTTT
TRBV30	-	11	few	TRBJ2-7	CAWSGGSEQYF	TGTGCCTGGTCGGGTGGGTCCGAGCAGTACTTC
TRBV27	-	13	many	TRBJ2-7	CATGPAGTYEQYF	TGTGCCACCGGGCCGGCAGGGACCTACGAGCAGTACTTC
TRBV4-1	TRBD2	19	once	TRBJ2-2	CASSRSQGLAVSTTGELFF	TGCGCCAGCAGCCGTAGCCAGGGACTAGCGGTTTCGACCACCGGGGAGCTGTTTTTT
TRBV20-1	-	16	many	TRBJ1-2	CSAPGPSGSTAYGYTF	TGCAGTGCCCCAGGCCCTTCGGGGTCGACGGCCTATGGCTACACCTTC
TRBV5-5	-	14	many	TRBJ2-7	CASSLALSGYEQYF	TGTGCCAGCAGCTTGGCCCTCAGCGGCTACGAGCAGTACTTC
TRBV6-1	TRBD1	14	-	TRBJ2-7	CASRLDRAVLEQYF	TGTGCCAGCAGATTGGACAGGGCGGTTCTCGAGCAGTACTTC
TRBV20-1	TRBD2	14	many	TRBJ2-7	CSARSSGRALEQYF	TGCAGTGCTAGATCTAGCGGGAGGGCTCTCGAGCAGTACTTC
TRBV30	-	11	many	TRBJ2-7	CACNDGYEQYF	TGTGCCTGTAACGACGGCTACGAGCAGTACTTC
TRBV30	-	13	few	TRBJ2-3	CACTRDTADTQYF	TGTGCCTGCACGCGGGACACCGCAGATACGCAGTATTTT
TRBV6-2/TRBV6-3	TRBD1	16	few	TRBJ2-5	CASSYSGQGSQETQYF	TGTGCCAGCAGTTACTCCGGACAGGGGAGCCAAGAGACCCAGTACTTC
TRBV4-1	-	15	many	TRBJ2-7	CASSQAGSRAYEQYF	TGCGCCAGCAGCCAAGCGGGGTCTCGGGCCTACGAGCAGTACTTC
TRBV6-2/TRBV6-3	-	13	-	TRBJ2-5	CASKGNGLRRQYF	TGTGCCAGCAAGGGGAATGGCCTCCGCCGCCAGTACTTC
TRBV7-9	TRBD1	13	many	TRBJ1-2	CASSPGTAYGYTF	TGTGCCAGCAGCCCGGGGACAGCCTATGGCTACACCTTC
TRBV3-1	-	15	few	TRBJ2-5	CASSQELGAEETQYF	TGTGCCAGCAGCCAAGAATTGGGGGCAGAAGAGACCCAGTACTTC
TRBV20-1	TRBD2	16	many	TRBJ2-1	CSARVGLAGGDNEQFF	TGCAGTGCTAGAGTCGGACTAGCGGGAGGGGATAATGAGCAGTTCTTC
TRBV7-2	-	15	many	TRBJ1-2	CASSPGGAPYYGYTF	TGTGCCAGCAGCCCCGGGGGGGCTCCGTACTATGGCTACACCTTC
TRBV15	-	15	-	TRBJ2-4	CATSRDSTAKNIQYF	TGTGCCACCAGCAGAGACAGTACAGCCAAAAACATTCAGTACTTC
TRBV3-1	-	15	many	TRBJ2-7	CASSQELNGRYEQYF	TGTGCCAGCAGCCAAGAGTTGAACGGGCGCTACGAGCAGTACTTC
TRBV20-1	-	12	many	TRBJ2-5	CSARPSSETQYF	TGCAGTGCTAGGCCTAGCTCGGAGACCCAGTACTTC
TRBV5-5	TRBD1	15	few	TRBJ2-2	CASGLGTGGGGELFF	TGTGCCAGCGGCTTGGGGACAGGGGGCGGCGGGGAGCTGTTTTTT
TRBV20-1	-	12	-	TRBJ2-7	CSATGTAYEQYF	TGCAGTGCGACAGGGACTGCCTACGAGCAGTACTTC
TRBV11-2	TRBD1	14	-	TRBJ1-2	CASSPRTGILSTTF	TGTGCCAGCAGCCCTCGGACAGGCATACTCTCTACCACCTTC
TRBV5-1	-	13	many	TRBJ2-3	CASSLFLRDTQYF	TGCGCCAGCAGCTTGTTCCTCAGAGATACGCAGTATTTT
TRBV28	-	15	-	TRBJ1-2	CASSSYPSDSGGYTF	TGTGCCAGCAGTTCATATCCCTCCGACAGTGGTGGCTACACCTTC
TRBV30	TRBD1	15	many	TRBJ1-2	CAWSLGLATGKLFTF	TGTGCCTGGAGTTTGGGGTTGGCGACAGGGAAATTATTTACGTTC
TRBV18	-	17	few	TRBJ1-3	CASSSTKGRPAGNTIYF	TGTGCCAGCTCCTCCACTAAGGGGCGCCCAGCAGGAAACACCATATATTTT
TRBV5-1	-	16	many	TRBJ2-5	CASSLDPGTFQETQYF	TGCGCCAGCAGCTTGGATCCGGGAACGTTCCAAGAGACCCAGTACTTC
TRBV27	-	15	few	TRBJ2-3	CASSLGGTRTDTQYF	TGTGCCAGCAGTTTAGGCGGGACGAGGACAGATACGCAGTATTTT
TRBV6-1	TRBD2	14	many	TRBJ2-5	CASTVGTTQETQYF	TGTGCCAGCACCGTGGGGACTACCCAAGAGACCCAGTACTTC
TRBV29-1	TRBD2	14	many	TRBJ2-2	CSAGQRGETGELFF	TGCAGCGCCGGACAGCGGGGGGAGACCGGGGAGCTGTTTTTT
TRBV20-1	-	17	many	TRBJ2-5	CSARDSNPGPRVETQYF	TGCAGTGCTAGAGATTCTAATCCGGGGCCGAGGGTAGAGACCCAGTACTTC
TRBV6-2/TRBV6-3	TRBD2	16	-	TRBJ2-1	CASSYSASGRAHEQFF	TGTGCCAGCAGTTACTCGGCTAGCGGGAGGGCACATGAGCAGTTCTTC
TRBV28	-	13	-	TRBJ2-3	CASAQGRTDTQYF	TGTGCCAGCGCCCAGGGACGGACAGATACGCAGTATTTT
TRBV6-5	TRBD1	15	many	TRBJ2-5	CASSYSGQGGETQYF	TGTGCCAGCAGTTACTCTGGACAGGGAGGAGAGACCCAGTACTTC
TRBV4-1	-	16	many	TRBJ2-7	CASSQDWGARTYEQYF	TGCGCCAGCAGCCAAGATTGGGGGGCGCGTACCTACGAGCAGTACTTC
TRBV5-6	-	15	many	TRBJ2-6	CASSLVFSGANVLTF	TGTGCCAGCAGCTTGGTATTCTCTGGGGCCAACGTCCTGACTTTC
TRBV11-2	TRBD2	15	-	TRBJ2-1	CASSLTSGTYSEQFF	TGTGCCAGCAGCTTGACTAGCGGGACTTACAGTGAGCAGTTCTTC
TRBV3-1	TRBD1	15	-	TRBJ1-5	CASSPGTGGNQPQHF	TGTGCCAGCAGCCCAGGGACAGGGGGGAATCAGCCCCAGCATTTT
TRBV5-6	-	14	many	TRBJ1-6	CASSFFRDGSPLHF	TGTGCCAGCAGCTTCTTCAGGGACGGTTCACCCCTCCACTTT
TRBV12-5	-	14	many	TRBJ2-1	CASGISGTYNEQFF	TGTGCTAGTGGGATCTCGGGTACCTACAATGAGCAGTTCTTC
TRBV7-2	TRBD1	15	many	TRBJ2-5	CASSRGPGQQETQYF	TGTGCCAGCAGCCGCGGACCGGGACAGCAAGAGACCCAGTACTTC